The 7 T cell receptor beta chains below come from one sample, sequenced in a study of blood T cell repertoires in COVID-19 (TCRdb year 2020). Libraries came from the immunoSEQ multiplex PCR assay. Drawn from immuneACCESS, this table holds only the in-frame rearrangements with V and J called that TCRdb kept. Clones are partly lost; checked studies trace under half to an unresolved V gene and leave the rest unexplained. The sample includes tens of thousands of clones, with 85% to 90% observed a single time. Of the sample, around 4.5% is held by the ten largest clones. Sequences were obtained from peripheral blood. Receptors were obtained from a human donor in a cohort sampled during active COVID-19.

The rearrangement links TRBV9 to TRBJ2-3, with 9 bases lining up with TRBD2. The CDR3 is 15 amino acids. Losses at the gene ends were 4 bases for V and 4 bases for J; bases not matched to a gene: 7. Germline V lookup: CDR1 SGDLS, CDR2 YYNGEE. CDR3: CASSPQGLAPDTQYF. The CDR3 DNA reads TGTGCCAGCAGCCCCCAGGGACTAGCCCCAGATACGCAGTATTTT.

The CDR3 is CAWKGLAGGRRETQYF. The CDR3 DNA reads TGTGCCTGGAAGGGACTAGCGGGAGGGCGTCGGGAGACCCAGTACTTC. The chain has TRBV30 and TRBJ2-5; 16 bases are shared with TRBD2. Germline V gives CDR1 GTSNPN, CDR2 SVGIG (reference sequence). This CDR3 has 16 amino acids. V gave up 4 bases and J gave up 5 bases; unmatched junction bases: 7. The whole variable domain, filled in from reference TRBV30 and TRBJ2-5, reads SQTIHQWPATLVQPVGSPLSLECTVEGTSNPNLYWYRQAAGRGLQLLFYSVGIGQISSEVPQNLSASRPQDRQFILSSKKLLLSDSGFYLCAWKGLAGGRRETQYFGPGTRLLVL.

In nucleotides, the CDR3 is TGTGCCAGCAGCTTACGGGGGAGGGCCTCAGACGAGCAGTACTTC. Amino acid sequence: CASSLRGRASDEQYF. This rearrangement joins TRBV5-4 to TRBJ2-7; 7 bases fit TRBD2. The CDR3 extends over 15 amino acids. The germline V gene has CDR1 SGHNT and CDR2 YYREEE (reference sequence). The junction had 10 bases not matched to a gene; V was cut back by 2 bases and J by 5 bases. Full variable domain (rest looked up from reference TRBV5-4 and TRBJ2-7): ETGVTQSPTHLIKTRGQQVTLRCSSQSGHNTVSWYQQALGQGPQFIFQYYREEENGRGNFPPRFSGLQFPNYSSELNVNALELDDSALYLCASSLRGRASDEQYFGPGTRLTVT.

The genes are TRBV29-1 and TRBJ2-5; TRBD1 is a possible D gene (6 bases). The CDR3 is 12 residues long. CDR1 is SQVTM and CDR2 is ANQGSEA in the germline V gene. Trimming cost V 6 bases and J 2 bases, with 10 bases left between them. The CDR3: CSVRQDQETQYF. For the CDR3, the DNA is TGCAGCGTAAGACAGGATCAAGAGACCCAGTACTTC.

The CDR3 DNA sequence: TGTGCCAGCAGCGTCCCACCACAGGGGGCTGGCTATGGCTACACCTTC. Amino acids: CASSVPPQGAGYGYTF. This chain joins TRBV28 and TRBJ1-2, with 9 bases identical to TRBD1. J lost 4 bases, V lost 6 bases, and 12 bases had no gene match. The germline CDR1 and CDR2 sequences are MDHEN and SYDVKM. This CDR3 comprises 16 residues.

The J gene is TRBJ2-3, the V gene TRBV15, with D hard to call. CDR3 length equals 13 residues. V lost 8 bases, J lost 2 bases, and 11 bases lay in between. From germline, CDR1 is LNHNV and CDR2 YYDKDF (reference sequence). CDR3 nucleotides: TGTGCCACCGGCCAGCGAACCACAGATACGCAGTATTTT. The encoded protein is CATGQRTTDTQYF.

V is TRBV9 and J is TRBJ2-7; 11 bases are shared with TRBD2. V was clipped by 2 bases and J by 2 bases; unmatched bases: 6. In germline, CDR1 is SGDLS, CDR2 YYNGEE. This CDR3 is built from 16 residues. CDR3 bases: TGTGCCAGCAGCGTCACCGGGACTAGCGGTACCTACGAGCAGTACTTC. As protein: CASSVTGTSGTYEQYF.